The clone carrying this T cell receptor (beta chain) was recorded at least ten times. This record belongs to a study of CD8 T cells in ankylosing spondylitis. The V gene lost 0 bases and the J gene lost 5 bases, with 12 bases spanning the gap. Germline values: CDR1 SGDLS, CDR2 YYNGEE. This CDR3 spans 14 amino acids. Using its own MiXCR run on the 5' RACE reads, TCRdb lists one record per CDR3 protein. The data show roughly 30,000 distinct CDR3 sequences, 5.3% seen once. Sequenced: blood, either unsorted or a sorted T cell fraction (not recorded which). The receptor's source is a female donor with ankylosing spondylitis or in good health (not recorded which). The chain is built from TRBV9 and TRBJ2-7; no clear D. CDR3 coding DNA: TGTGCCAGCAGCGTAGGGTCAAGTGAGGACGAGCAGTACTTC. Translation gives CASSVGSSEDEQYF.